This T cell receptor (beta chain) was sequenced in a study of blood T cell repertoires in COVID-19. As for the study in general: The United States, Italy and Spain were the sources of the acute and convalescent COVID-19 samples. PBMCs, B-cell-depleted T cells, or T cells provided the cDNA or gDNA that made up the material.

The CDR3 is 16 residues long. The V and J ends lost 2 bases and 0 bases respectively, with 11 bases between them. In germline, CDR1 is SGHTA, CDR2 FQGTGA. How the authors handled the data: Reference gene primers were amplified, and this amplification served to estimate nucleated cell counts. Sequenced by immunoSEQ multiplex PCR; TCRdb stores in-frame clones only, minus some. The V and J calls and clone size come from that table; D and trimming were worked out from the DNA. This table has about 39,000 clones, about nine tenths appearing once. The sequencing sample was made of peripheral blood. This receptor was identified in a man over 45 with active or convalescent COVID-19. V gene TRBV7-3 combines with J gene TRBJ1-3; D perhaps matches TRBD1 (6 bases). The CDR3 protein is CASSLGGSSSGNTIYF. The DNA of the CDR3 is TGTGCCAGCAGCTTAGGGGGCAGCTCCTCTGGAAACACCATATATTTT.